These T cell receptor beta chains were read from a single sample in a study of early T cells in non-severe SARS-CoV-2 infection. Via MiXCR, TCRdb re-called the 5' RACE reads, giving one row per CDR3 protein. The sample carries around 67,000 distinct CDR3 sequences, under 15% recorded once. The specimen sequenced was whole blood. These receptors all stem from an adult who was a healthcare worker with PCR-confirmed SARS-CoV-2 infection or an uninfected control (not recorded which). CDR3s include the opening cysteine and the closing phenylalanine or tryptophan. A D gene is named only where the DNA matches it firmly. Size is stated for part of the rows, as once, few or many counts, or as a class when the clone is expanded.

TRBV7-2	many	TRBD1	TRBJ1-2	CASSSRTGTYGYTF	TGTGCCAGCAGCTCCCGGACAGGAACCTATGGCTACACCTTC
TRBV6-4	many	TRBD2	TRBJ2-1	CASSDSMASGINEQFF	TGTGCCAGCAGTGACTCGATGGCTAGCGGGATCAATGAGCAGTTCTTC
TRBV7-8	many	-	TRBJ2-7	CASSLLTSSYEQYF	TGTGCCAGCAGCTTACTAACTAGCTCCTACGAGCAGTACTTC
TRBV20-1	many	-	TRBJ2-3	CSVEEEGDFTDTQYF	TGCAGTGTAGAAGAGGAGGGGGACTTCACAGATACGCAGTATTTT
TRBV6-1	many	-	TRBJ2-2	CASSETVVGVGELFF	TGTGCCAGCAGTGAAACGGTCGTGGGCGTCGGGGAGCTGTTTTTT
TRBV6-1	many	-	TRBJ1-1	CASSEFIGSGTEAFF	TGTGCCAGCAGTGAATTCATTGGATCGGGCACTGAAGCTTTCTTT
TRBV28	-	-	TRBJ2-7	CASSLLASAYEQYF	TGTGCCAGCAGTTTACTGGCGTCCGCCTACGAGCAGTACTTC
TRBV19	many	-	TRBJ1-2	CASLGDSWNYGYTF	TGTGCCAGTTTGGGTGACAGTTGGAACTATGGCTACACCTTC
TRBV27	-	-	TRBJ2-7	CASSLSMRVYFYEQYF	TGTGCCAGCAGTTTATCGATGAGGGTCTACTTCTACGAGCAGTACTTC
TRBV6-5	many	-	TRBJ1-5	CASSYSGGSQPQHF	TGTGCCAGCAGTTACTCGGGGGGTAGCCAGCCCCAGCATTTT
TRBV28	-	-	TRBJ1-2	CASSLRMGYTF	TGTGCCAGCAGTTTACGGATGGGCTACACCTTC
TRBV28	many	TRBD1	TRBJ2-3	CASGQGAPDTQYF	TGTGCCAGCGGACAGGGGGCCCCAGATACGCAGTATTTT
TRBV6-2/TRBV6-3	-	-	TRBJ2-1	CASSYIRGSAYNEQFF	TGTGCCAGCAGTTACATACGGGGCTCGGCCTACAATGAGCAGTTCTTC
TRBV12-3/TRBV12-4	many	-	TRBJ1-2	CASSLGTENGYTF	TGTGCCAGCAGTTTAGGGACAGAGAATGGCTACACCTTC
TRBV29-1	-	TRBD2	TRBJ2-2	CSVAPAGVTGELFF	TGCAGCGTTGCTCCAGCGGGAGTCACCGGGGAGCTGTTTTTT
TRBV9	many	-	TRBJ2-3	CASSELAPDTQYF	TGTGCCAGCAGCGAACTAGCTCCAGATACGCAGTATTTT
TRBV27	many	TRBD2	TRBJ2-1	CASSHSGLAGVGSYNEQFF	TGTGCCAGCAGTCACTCGGGACTAGCGGGAGTAGGTTCCTACAATGAGCAGTTCTTC
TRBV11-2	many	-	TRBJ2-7	CASRLNPFGGYEQYF	TGTGCCAGCAGGCTAAATCCGTTCGGGGGCTACGAGCAGTACTTC
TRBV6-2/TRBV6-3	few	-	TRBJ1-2	CASSPGHPRGYTF	TGTGCCAGCAGTCCCGGACATCCTCGTGGCTACACCTTC
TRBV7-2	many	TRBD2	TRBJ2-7	CASSLDRSGRSLEQYF	TGTGCCAGCAGCTTAGATCGCAGCGGGAGGTCCCTGGAGCAGTACTTC
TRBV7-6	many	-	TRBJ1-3	CASSQWIGNTIYF	TGTGCCAGCAGCCAATGGATTGGAAACACCATATATTTT
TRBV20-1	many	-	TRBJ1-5	CSARDRIDFNQPQHF	TGCAGTGCTAGAGATAGGATCGACTTCAATCAGCCCCAGCATTTT
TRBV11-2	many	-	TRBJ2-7	CASSVSSDGGYEQYF	TGTGCCAGCAGCGTCAGTAGCGACGGGGGTTACGAGCAGTACTTC
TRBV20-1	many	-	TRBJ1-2	CSAADPGAYGYTF	TGCAGTGCCGCTGACCCCGGAGCATATGGCTACACCTTC
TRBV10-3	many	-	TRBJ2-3	CAISDMAGSRTSTDTQYF	TGTGCCATCAGTGACATGGCGGGTAGCCGAACTAGCACAGATACGCAGTATTTT
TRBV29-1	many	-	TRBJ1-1	CSVQPAAFF	TGCAGCGTTCAGCCGGCAGCTTTCTTT
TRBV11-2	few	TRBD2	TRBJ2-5	CASSSGTSGRAGETQYF	TGTGCCAGCAGCTCGGGGACTAGCGGGAGGGCCGGTGAGACCCAGTACTTC
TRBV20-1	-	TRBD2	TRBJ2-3	CSAGGVVLRESDTQYF	TGCAGTGCCGGCGGGGTAGTGTTGCGGGAGAGCGATACGCAGTATTTT
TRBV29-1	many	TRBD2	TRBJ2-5	CSADVAGYQETQYF	TGCAGCGCCGACGTAGCGGGGTACCAAGAGACCCAGTACTTC
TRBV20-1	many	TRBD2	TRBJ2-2	CSARSGGNTGELFF	TGCAGTGCTAGGAGCGGGGGAAACACCGGGGAGCTGTTTTTT
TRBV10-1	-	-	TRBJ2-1	CASSESRSNEQFF	TGCGCCAGCAGTGAGAGTCGGAGCAATGAGCAGTTCTTC
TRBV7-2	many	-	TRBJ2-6	CASSLPVGANVLTF	TGTGCCAGCAGCTTACCGGTGGGGGCCAACGTCCTGACTTTC
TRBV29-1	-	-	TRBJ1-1	CSVPCWGCTEAFF	TGCAGCGTCCCGTGTTGGGGGTGCACTGAAGCTTTCTTT
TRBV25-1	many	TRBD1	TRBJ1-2	CASSPGGAGGYTF	TGTGCCAGCAGTCCAGGGGGCGCGGGCGGCTACACCTTC
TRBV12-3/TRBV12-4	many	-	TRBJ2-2	CASRGGHTNTGELFF	TGTGCCAGCAGAGGGGGACATACGAACACCGGGGAGCTGTTTTTT
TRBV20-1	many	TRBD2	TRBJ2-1	CSAIPGGSVGNEQFF	TGCAGTGCTATTCCTGGCGGGAGCGTGGGGAATGAGCAGTTCTTC
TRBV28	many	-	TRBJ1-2	CASSLAGDNYGYTF	TGTGCCAGCAGTTTGGCCGGGGACAACTATGGCTACACCTTC